The 24 T cell receptor beta chains given below trace back to one sample, sequenced in a study of cytomegalovirus exposure and HLA in healthy donors. This PCR relied on a set of 60 Vbeta primers and 13 Jbeta primers. Clones were read by immunoSEQ multiplex PCR, and TCRdb kept only the in-frame ones, dropping some. The table lists 100,000 to 150,000 clones, roughly 82% of them singletons. Sequences were obtained from PBMCs. The receptor source for this set is a woman in her 40s in good health and CMV-seropositive.

In the case of this clone: The conserved phenylalanine or tryptophan is not found at the CDR3 terminus, so this likely reflects a read error. The V call is TRBV30, the J call TRBJ2-7; D might be TRBD1 (6 bases). The CDR3 sequence is 14 residues long. CDR1 and CDR2 (germline): GTSNPN, SVGIG (reference sequence). The V and J ends lost 1 base and 7 bases respectively, with 17 bases between them. Here the CDR3 reads CAWSAVRGLLEQYL. The CDR3 nucleotides are TGTGCCTGGAGTGCGGTCAGGGGATTATTGGAGCAGTACCTC.

A word on this clone: It is unclear where the CDR3 begins or ends on the DNA, so no DNA is shown, and the CDR3 is as TCRdb lists it. The chain employs TRBV6-5 and TRBJ1-3. Both ends counted, the CDR3 spans 12 residues. Germline CDR1 MNHEY, CDR2 SVGAGI. CDR3 amino acids: CASSTSGNTIYF.

The chain has TRBV9 and TRBJ1-3; 8 nucleotides line up with TRBD1. Losses at the gene ends were 0 bases for V and 4 bases for J; bases not matched to a gene: 6. From germline, CDR1 is SGDLS and CDR2 YYNGEE. CDR3 length: 16 residues. The CDR3 protein is CASSVDQGAEGNTIYF. The CDR3 DNA follows: TGTGCCAGCAGCGTAGATCAGGGGGCGGAAGGAAACACCATATATTTT.

The V and J genes are TRBV7-9 and TRBJ2-7; 11 bases match TRBD2. The CDR3 loop spans 14 amino acids. Germline trimming cut 6 bases from V and 3 bases from J; bases unmatched to any gene: 4. CDR1 is SEHNR, CDR2 FQNEAQ, per germline (reference sequence). The CDR3 DNA reads as TGTGCCAGCAGTCAAGGGACTAGCGGCTACGAGCAGTACTTC. It translates to CASSQGTSGYEQYF.

The CDR3 sequence is CAGSWGGRNEQFF. The CDR3 bases are TGTGCCGGGTCGTGGGGGGGACGGAATGAGCAGTTCTTC. J is TRBJ2-1 and V is TRBV7-9, with TRBD2 matching over 7 bases. Per germline, CDR1 SEHNR and CDR2 FQNEAQ (reference sequence). CDR3 length equals 13 residues. The V gene end was trimmed by 11 bases and the J gene end by 7 bases; junction bases not matched to a gene: 11.

The chain is built from TRBV7-2 and TRBJ2-7; D not resolved. Per the germline V gene, CDR1 is SGHTA and CDR2 is FQGNSA. This CDR3 is built from 15 residues. V dropped 2 bases and J dropped 7 bases, with 18 bases sitting between them. For the CDR3, the DNA is TGTGCCAGCAGCTTAAGGATAGGCGGCTCGCGAGAGCAGTACTTC. Translating it yields CASSLRIGGSREQYF.

The chain combines TRBV2 with TRBJ1-3, with TRBD1 matching 7 bases. V lost 5 bases to trimming and J lost 0 bases; unmatched junction nucleotides: 7. This CDR3 has 16 amino acids. Per the germline V gene, CDR1 is SNHLY and CDR2 is FYNNEI. The CDR3 sequence: CASSWDRNFSGNTIYF. CDR3 nucleotides: TGTGCCAGCAGTTGGGACAGAAACTTCTCTGGAAACACCATATATTTT.

The chain is built from TRBV4-1 and TRBJ1-5; possibly TRBD1 for D (6 bases). Trimming took off 4 bases at V and 3 bases at J, with 10 bases between the two ends. The CDR3 totals 14 residues. Germline-derived CDR1 and CDR2 are MGHRA and YSYEKL. CDR3 sequence (DNA): TGCGCCAGCAGCCTGGGACAACTCAATCAGCCCCAGCATTTT. Amino acids: CASSLGQLNQPQHF.

The rearrangement joins TRBV19 to TRBJ1-3; weak D call: TRBD1 (6 bases). There are 15 residues in the CDR3. Germline CDR1 LNHDA, CDR2 SQIVND (reference sequence). V was cut by 7 bases and J by 5 bases, with 18 bases left in between. CDR3 sequence reads: CASTELGGPRNTIYF. For the CDR3, the DNA is TGTGCCAGTACCGAACTAGGGGGACCGCGAAACACCATATATTTT.

This clone was counted a single time. The chain links TRBV28 to TRBJ1-5, with 9 bases identical to TRBD1. The CDR3 extends over 16 amino acids. Trimming at V came to 4 bases and at J to 2 bases, leaving 6 bases not matched to a gene. In germline, CDR1 is MDHEN, CDR2 SYDVKM. The DNA for the CDR3 is TGTGCCAGCAGTTCTAACAGGGGGCGAGGCAATCAGCCCCAGCATTTT. Translation gives CASSSNRGRGNQPQHF.

The sample holds a few counts of this clone. CDR3: CASSLVARETQYF. CDR3 in DNA: TGTGCCAGCAGCTTAGTGGCTCGAGAGACCCAGTACTTC. The chain recombines TRBV7-6 with TRBJ2-5; D not certain. The V and J ends lost 1 base and 4 bases respectively, with 7 bases between them. The CDR3 consists of 13 residues. Germline-derived CDR1 and CDR2 are SGHVS and FNYEAQ. Based on the CDR3 plus reference TRBV7-6 and TRBJ2-5, the full variable domain is GAGVSQSPRYKVTKRGQDVALRCDPISGHVSLYWYRQALGQGPEFLTYFNYEAQQDKSGLPNDRFSAERPEGSISTLTIQRTEQRDSAMYRCASSLVARETQYFGPGTRLLVL.

The gene calls are TRBV2 and TRBJ2-6, with 10 bases lining up with TRBD1. V shed 7 bases and J 4 bases; nucleotides not matched to a gene: 7. This CDR3 is 16 amino acids long. CDR1 is SNHLY, CDR2 FYNNEI, per germline. CDR3 in DNA: TGTGCCAGCACCTCCGACAGGGGGCCGGGGGCCAACGTCCTGACTTTC. It is translated as CASTSDRGPGANVLTF.

V is TRBV5-1 and J is TRBJ2-1; no clear D gene. Trimming cost V 2 bases and J 5 bases, with 8 bases left between them. Germline V lookup: CDR1 SGHRS, CDR2 YFSETQ. CDR3 length: 13 residues. CDR3 sequence (DNA): TGCGCCAGCAGCTTCACAGTCCACAATGAGCAGTTCTTC. Its protein product is CASSFTVHNEQFF. The whole variable domain, remainder taken from reference TRBV5-1 and TRBJ2-1, is KAGVTQTPRYLIKTRGQQVTLSCSPISGHRSVSWYQQTPGQGLQFLFEYFSETQRNKGNFPGRFSGRQFSNSRSEMNVSTLELGDSALYLCASSFTVHNEQFFGPGTRLTVL.

The rearrangement links TRBV7-8 to TRBJ2-7; D is perhaps TRBD1 (6 bases). Trimming took 5 bases from V and 6 from J, leaving 17 bases between them. The germline gives CDR1 SGHVS, CDR2 FQNEAQ. The CDR3 covers 14 residues. DNA of the CDR3: TGTGCCAGCAGCCCCAGATCTACAGGGCGCGAGCAGTACTTC. This gives the protein CASSPRSTGREQYF.

This chain's CDR3 is CASSSSSTGETQYF. In DNA, the CDR3 is TGTGCCAGCAGTTCATCATCGACAGGGGAGACCCAGTACTTC. The chain joins TRBV28 to TRBJ2-5, with TRBD1 matching over 7 bases. Germline V gene data show CDR1 as MDHEN and CDR2 as SYDVKM. The CDR3 runs to 14 residues. V lost 4 bases to trimming and J lost 5 bases; unmatched junction nucleotides: 7. Full variable domain (missing parts from reference TRBV28 and TRBJ2-5): DVKVTQSSRYLVKRTGEKVFLECVQDMDHENMFWYRQDPGLGLRLIYFSYDVKMKEKGDIPEGYSVSREKKERFSLILESASTNQTSMYLCASSSSSTGETQYFGPGTRLLVL.

The V and J genes are TRBV4-1 and TRBJ2-2; TRBD2 aligns across 9 bases. CDR3 length equals 18 residues. Germline assignment: CDR1 MGHRA and CDR2 YSYEKL. V dropped 1 base and J dropped 4; count of bases not matched to a gene: 10. The CDR3 region is CASSQGPGTSLVTGELFF. The DNA for the CDR3 is TGCGCCAGCAGCCAAGGCCCCGGGACTAGCCTCGTCACCGGGGAGCTGTTTTTT.

The chain couples TRBV10-3 to TRBJ1-2; D unresolved. There are 12 residues in the CDR3. V was clipped by 4 bases and J by 8 bases, with 11 bases between them. The germline CDR1 and CDR2 sequences are ENHRY and SYGVKD. The CDR3 sequence is CAISGWGEGYTF. DNA for the CDR3: TGTGCCATCAGTGGCTGGGGAGAAGGCTACACCTTC.

A remark on this clone: A junction boundary mismatches the germline segment, possibly from a read error. This rearrangement joins TRBV7-9 to TRBJ2-7, with TRBD2 matching 8 bases. The CDR3 has 14 residues. Germline lookup yields CDR1 SEHNR and CDR2 FQNEAQ (reference sequence). The CDR3 here is CSSSLGLSGNEQYF. The CDR3 region has the DNA TGTTCCAGCAGCTTAGGGCTTAGCGGGAACGAGCAGTACTTC.

This clone was detected once. The V call is TRBV6-1, the J call TRBJ1-6, with 11 nucleotides matching TRBD1. This CDR3 has 15 amino acids. J was trimmed by 5 bases and V by 6 bases; bases with no gene match: 3. Germline CDR1 reads MNHNS; CDR2 reads SASEGT. CDR3 nucleotides: TGTGCCAGCAGACCGGGACAGGGGGATAATTCACCCCTCCACTTT. It codes for CASRPGQGDNSPLHF.

The chain combines TRBV18 with TRBJ1-4; TRBD1 agrees at 7 bases. The CDR3 is 15 residues long. V gave up 0 bases and J gave up 7 bases; unmatched junction bases: 5. Germline CDR1 is KGHSH and CDR2 is LQKENI. CDR3 in DNA: TGTGCCAGCTCACCACCTAAAGGGGGCACTGAAAAACTGTTTTTT. Its protein product is CASSPPKGGTEKLFF. The whole variable domain, filled in from reference TRBV18 and TRBJ1-4, reads NAGVMQNPRHLVRRRGQEARLRCSPMKGHSHVYWYRQLPEEGLKFMVYLQKENIIDESGMPKERFSAEFPKEGPSILRIQQVVRGDSAAYFCASSPPKGGTEKLFFGSGTQLSVL.

V and J are TRBV9 and TRBJ2-1, with 7 nucleotides matching TRBD2. Germline V gives CDR1 SGDLS, CDR2 YYNGEE. V shed 3 bases, J shed 6 bases, and the junction held 15 bases outside the gene matches. The CDR3 contains 17 residues. In DNA, the CDR3 is TGTGCCAGCAGCGCCCGCCCTAGCGGAAGGACGGGCAATGAGCAGTTCTTC. This sequence encodes CASSARPSGRTGNEQFF. The whole variable domain, remainder taken from reference TRBV9 and TRBJ2-1, is DSGVTQTPKHLITATGQRVTLRCSPRSGDLSVYWYQQSLDQGLQFLIQYYNGEERAKGNILERFSAQQFPDLHSELNLSSLELGDSALYFCASSARPSGRTGNEQFFGPGTRLTVL.

The chain carries TRBV5-1 and TRBJ2-3; 11 bases are a match to TRBD2. The CDR3 is 19 residues long. CDR1 is SGHRS, CDR2 YFSETQ, per germline. V lost 0 bases, J lost 0 bases, and 9 bases stayed unmatched. The CDR3 DNA reads as TGCGCCAGCAGCTTGGCAGGGCTAGCGGGAGGCTTTAGCACAGATACGCAGTATTTT. It yields the protein CASSLAGLAGGFSTDTQYF.

V usage is TRBV5-1 and J usage is TRBJ1-4; weak D call: TRBD1 (5 bases). This CDR3 spans 15 amino acids. Germline V gives CDR1 SGHRS, CDR2 YFSETQ. Trimming removed 4 bases at V and 5 bases at J, with 15 bases between. DNA of the CDR3: TGCGCCAGCAGCATGTCCGGGACTGAGAATGAAAAACTGTTTTTT. Its protein product is CASSMSGTENEKLFF. Looking up the rest from reference TRBV5-1 and TRBJ1-4 gives the full variable domain: KAGVTQTPRYLIKTRGQQVTLSCSPISGHRSVSWYQQTPGQGLQFLFEYFSETQRNKGNFPGRFSGRQFSNSRSEMNVSTLELGDSALYLCASSMSGTENEKLFFGSGTQLSVL.

Only one count was recorded for this clone. This rearrangement joins TRBV10-3 to TRBJ2-3, with 7 positions matching TRBD2. The germline CDR1 and CDR2 sequences are ENHRY and SYGVKD. With 6 bases clipped from V and 2 bases from J, the junction kept 5 bases outside the gene matches. This CDR3 has 14 residues. The CDR3 loop reads CAISLTSSTDTQYF. DNA of the CDR3: TGTGCCATCAGCTTGACTAGCTCCACAGATACGCAGTATTTT.